This T cell receptor (beta chain) was obtained from a study of blood T cell repertoires in COVID-19. On the study more broadly: Acute-phase and convalescent COVID-19 samples originated in the United States, Italy and Spain. T cells, B-cell-depleted T cells, or PBMCs provided the cDNA or gDNA that served as material.

CDR3 length: 13 amino acids. The germline V gene encodes CDR1 SSHAT and CDR2 FNYEAQ (reference sequence). In the case of this clone: One end of the junction varies from germline; a read error may be responsible.

Only in-frame clones appear in the TCRdb table, and some are missing; sequencing was by immunoSEQ multiplex PCR. The data hold approximately 170,000 clones, with about four fifths observed a single time. The sequenced sample consisted of peripheral blood. The J gene is TRBJ2-5, the V gene TRBV7-7; tentative D call: TRBD2 (5 bases). This receptor was identified in a woman older than 75 with active or convalescent COVID-19. This CDR3 reads CASSSQREETQYF. The CDR3 region has the DNA TGTGCTAGCAGTTCACAGAGGGAAGAGACCCAGTACTTC. Full variable domain (outside the CDR3, taken from reference TRBV7-7 and TRBJ2-5): GAGVSQSPRYKVTKRGQDVTLRCDPISSHATLYWYQQALGQGPEFLTYFNYEAQPDKSGLPSDRFSAERPEGSISTLTIQRTEQRDSAMYRCASSSQREETQYFGPGTRLLVL.